These 12 T cell receptor beta chains originate from one sample sequenced in a study of Ad26.COV2.S vaccination and SARS-CoV-2 variants. Sample treatment: some 20 received Ad26.COV2.S at low or high dose, single or two shots; several received placebo; per-sample allocation not given. Day 63 after the first vaccine or placebo injection was the time point for sampling. Profiling relied on immunoSEQ multiplex PCR, and the TCRdb table lists in-frame clones only, not all of them. The top ten hold more than 3% of the sample, which has 300,000 to 500,000 clones, around 85% seen once. This specimen was peripheral blood, taken in a trial of Ad26.COV2.S vaccine versus placebo. These receptors all stem from a person aged 18-65 years who received the Ad26.COV2.S COVID-19 vaccine or a placebo.

The V and J genes are TRBV24-1 and TRBJ2-7; possibly TRBD1 for D (6 bases). Germline V CDR1 and CDR2: KGHDR, SFDVKD. V was pared by 6 bases and J by 6 bases, with 14 bases between. The CDR3 covers 13 residues. The CDR3 reads CATSSITGSEQYF. The CDR3 DNA reads as TGTGCCACCAGTTCAATCACAGGGAGCGAGCAGTACTTC.

As concerns this clone: The sample holds other DNA sequences that translate to the same CDR3. The chain recombines TRBV4-2 with TRBJ2-5; 8 bases match TRBD2. The CDR3 length is 15 residues. Germline V gives CDR1 LGHNA, CDR2 YNFKEQ. Trimming took 4 bases from V and 4 from J; bases not matched to a gene: 8. CDR3 coding DNA: TGTGCCAGCAGCCCACGGGGGGGCCAGGGAGAGACCCAGTACTTC. It encodes CASSPRGGQGETQYF.

This clone was picked up one time. V is TRBV6-5 and J is TRBJ1-2; TRBD1 matches 7 bases. There are 13 residues in the CDR3. Germline trimming cut 7 bases from V and 7 bases from J; bases unmatched to any gene: 9. CDR1 and CDR2 from the germline V gene are MNHEY and SVGAGI. CDR3 DNA sequence: TGTGCCAGCACCAACTCGGCAGGGGGTGGCTACACCTTC. The encoded protein is CASTNSAGGGYTF.

The chain links TRBV5-3 to TRBJ1-1; D gene ambiguous. TRBV5-3 is an open reading frame whose function is uncertain. The CDR3 runs to 17 residues. V lost 6 bases and J lost 0, with 21 bases in between. CDR3 sequence: CARINKLYGDMNTEAFF. Here the CDR3 DNA reads TGTGCCAGAATAAATAAATTGTACGGTGATATGAACACTGAAGCTTTCTTT.

The chain is built from TRBV7-9 and TRBJ2-6, with D perhaps matching TRBD1 or TRBD2 (5 bases each). CDR1 is SEHNR and CDR2 is FQNEAQ in the germline V gene (reference sequence). Trimming took off 5 bases at V and 9 bases at J, with 17 bases between the two ends. CDR3 length: 15 residues. CDR3 sequence (DNA): TGTGCCAGCAGCCCGACCGGGACCCTGATCAACGTCCTGACTTTC. This sequence encodes CASSPTGTLINVLTF.

The chain couples TRBV6-5 to TRBJ1-6; TRBD1 aligns across 7 bases. V shed 6 bases and J 9 bases; nucleotides not matched to a gene: 5. The CDR3 length is 13 residues. Per germline, CDR1 MNHEY and CDR2 SVGAGI. The CDR3 bases are TGTGCCAGCAGGACAGGGTTTGTTTCACCCCTCCACTTT. As protein: CASRTGFVSPLHF.

The chain combines TRBV7-9 with TRBJ2-7, with TRBD1 matching 10 bases. Trimming took 4 bases from V and 3 from J; bases not matched to a gene: 9. Germline CDR1 reads SEHNR; CDR2 reads FQNEAQ (reference sequence). The CDR3 is 16 amino acids. CDR3 in amino acids: CASSSGGTGDLYEQYF. The CDR3 nucleotides read TGTGCCAGCAGCTCAGGAGGGACAGGGGATCTCTACGAGCAGTACTTC. The full variable domain, completed using reference TRBV7-9 and TRBJ2-7, is DTGVSQNPRHKITKRGQNVTFRCDPISEHNRLYWYRQTLGQGPEFLTYFQNEAQLEKSRLLSDRFSAERPKGSFSTLEIQRTEQGDSAMYLCASSSGGTGDLYEQYFGPGTRLTVT.

A word on this clone: This same CDR3 is encoded by further DNA sequences in the sample. V and J are TRBV11-2 and TRBJ2-7; maybe TRBD2 (5 bases). Trimming removed 0 bases at V and 3 bases at J, with 6 bases between. Germline CDR1 SGHAT, CDR2 FQNNGV. This CDR3 spans 13 amino acids. This chain's CDR3 is CASSLEGSYEQYF. The DNA for the CDR3 is TGTGCCAGCAGCTTAGAGGGGAGCTACGAGCAGTACTTC.

The rearrangement joins TRBV20-1 to TRBJ1-5; possibly TRBD1 for D (6 bases). The germline V gene has CDR1 DFQATT and CDR2 SNEGSKA (reference sequence). Trimming left V 3 bases short and J 5 bases short, with 11 bases between. The CDR3 sequence is 13 residues long. For the CDR3, the DNA is TGCAGTGCTAGTTGGGGGCGGGATCAGCCCCAGCATTTT. Translated, it gives CSASWGRDQPQHF.

CDR3 bases: TGTGCCAGCTCACTTGACGGAACCGGGGAGCTGTTTTTT. This translates into CASSLDGTGELFF. This chain joins TRBV18 and TRBJ2-2; D remains unclear. This CDR3 is built from 13 residues. CDR1 is KGHSH, CDR2 LQKENI, per germline. V shed 4 bases and J shed 5 bases, with 8 bases lying between them.

V gene TRBV18 combines with J gene TRBJ1-2; no clear D. The V end was cut by 3 bases, the J end by 5 bases, with 10 bases between. This CDR3 region has 13 residues. Germline CDR1 and CDR2: KGHSH and LQKENI. CDR3 residues: CASSPGLWYGYTF. The CDR3 DNA reads as TGTGCCAGCTCACCCGGGCTCTGGTATGGCTACACCTTC.

The chain couples TRBV11-1 to TRBJ2-5; a possible D gene is TRBD2 (5 bases). The CDR3 covers 15 residues. Germline V gene sequence: CDR1 SGHAT, CDR2 FQDESV (reference sequence). The V end lost 2 bases, the J end lost 2 bases, and 12 bases lay between the germline ends. The CDR3 is CASSLLLDGQETQYF. DNA of the CDR3: TGTGCCAGCAGCTTATTACTAGACGGGCAAGAGACCCAGTACTTC.